This passage covers 31 T cell receptor beta chains from one sample sequenced in a study of CD8+ T cells in alopecia areata. Peripheral blood and lesional scalp punch biopsies came from alopecia areata patients. Sequencing used cDNA as its template, made by extracting RNA and reverse transcribing it. Only in-frame clones appear in the TCRdb table, and some are missing; sequencing was by immunoSEQ multiplex PCR. The data show some 7,500 clones, with around 50% seen just once and roughly 13% held by the top ten. The sequenced sample was skin, obtained at week 0. The receptors were gathered from a human donor with alopecia areata.

A note on this clone: Distinct nucleotide sequences in the sample also encode this CDR3. The genes are TRBV11-2 and TRBJ2-6, with TRBD1 matching over 9 bases. This CDR3 contains 18 residues. The trim removed 1 base at V and 2 bases at J, leaving 6 bases unmatched. The germline V gene has CDR1 SGHAT and CDR2 FQNNGV. The CDR3 loop reads CASSLVAQGAPGANVLTF. The CDR3 nucleotides read TGTGCCAGCAGCTTAGTGGCACAGGGGGCTCCTGGGGCCAACGTCCTGACTTTC.

The chain uses TRBV30 and TRBJ2-5; perhaps D is TRBD1 or TRBD2 (6 bases each). Germline V gives CDR1 GTSNPN, CDR2 SVGIG (reference sequence). This CDR3 region has 15 residues. V was cut by 3 bases and J by 5 bases, with 19 bases left in between. DNA for the CDR3: TGTGCCTGGAGCGCCATGGGGGCCGGAGGGGAGACCCAGTACTTC. Translated: CAWSAMGAGGETQYF.

The chain joins TRBV29-1 to TRBJ2-4, with D hard to call. The V gene's germline CDR1 is SQVTM and CDR2 ANQGSEA. With 2 bases removed from V and 4 bases from J, the gap between germline ends came to 6 bases. This CDR3 is built from 12 residues. The DNA for the CDR3 is TGCAGCGTTGAAAGGGAAAAAAACATTCAGTACTTC. Protein: CSVEREKNIQYF. Filled out from reference TRBV29-1 and TRBJ2-4, the complete variable domain reads SAVISQKPSRDICQRGTSLTIQCQVDSQVTMMFWYRQQPGQSLTLIATANQGSEATYESGFVIDKFPISRPNLTFSTLTVSNMSPEDSSIYLCSVEREKNIQYFGAGTRLSVL.

This clone was found a few times. This rearrangement joins TRBV5-5 to TRBJ2-2; D not resolved. Trimming shortened V by 0 bases and J by 5 bases, and 8 bases separated the two germline ends. The CDR3 consists of 14 residues. The germline CDR1 and CDR2 sequences are SGHKS and YYEKEE (reference sequence). DNA for the CDR3: TGTGCCAGCAGCTTGGATGTGAATACCGGGGAGCTGTTTTTT. The encoded protein is CASSLDVNTGELFF.

V gene TRBV27 combines with J gene TRBJ2-3, with D tentatively TRBD1 or TRBD2 (6 bases each). The CDR3 has 17 residues. Germline CDR1 and CDR2: MNHEY and SMNVEV (reference sequence). V was pared by 1 base and J by 5 bases, with 19 bases between. CDR3 sequence (DNA): TGTGCCAGCAGTTTATTAGGCTTCGGCGGAGGGGGAGATACGCAGTATTTT. Translated, it gives CASSLLGFGGGGDTQYF.

This rearrangement joins TRBV7-2 to TRBJ1-2; D is perhaps TRBD1 (6 bases). This CDR3 has 13 amino acids. V gave up 7 bases and J gave up 5 bases, with 14 bases separating them. Germline V lookup: CDR1 SGHTA, CDR2 FQGNSA. The CDR3 DNA sequence: TGTGCCAGCACCCTACAGGGAGGGTATGGCTACACCTTC. It specifies CASTLQGGYGYTF.

By share of the sample, this clone is large. The chain carries TRBV7-9 and TRBJ2-1; 10 nucleotides agree with TRBD2. Trimming at V came to 4 bases and at J to 4 bases, leaving 4 bases not matched to a gene. The CDR3 extends over 15 amino acids. Germline V lookup: CDR1 SEHNR, CDR2 FQNEAQ (reference sequence). The CDR3: CASSSPLAGYNEQFF. As DNA, the CDR3 is TGTGCCAGCAGCTCCCCACTAGCGGGGTACAATGAGCAGTTCTTC.

V and J are TRBV29-1 and TRBJ2-7, with TRBD2 as a possible D gene (5 bases). From germline, CDR1 is SQVTM and CDR2 ANQGSEA. V dropped 6 bases and J dropped 8 bases, with 17 bases sitting between them. The length of the CDR3 is 12 residues. CDR3 amino acids: CSVWTDGPKQYF. CDR3 nucleotides: TGCAGCGTCTGGACTGATGGTCCCAAGCAGTACTTC.

This clone has just a few counts. This chain links TRBV29-1 with TRBJ1-1; possibly TRBD1 for D (5 bases). There are 14 residues in the CDR3. V was pared by 7 bases and J by 4 bases, with 19 bases between. Germline values: CDR1 SQVTM, CDR2 ANQGSEA. The CDR3 sequence: CSGRSGKGSTEAFF. The CDR3 bases are TGCAGCGGGAGGTCAGGGAAAGGGAGCACTGAAGCTTTCTTT.

This clone was seen a handful of times. This rearrangement joins TRBV4-3 to TRBJ1-2; perhaps TRBD1 as D (5 bases). The CDR3 is 17 amino acids. The germline V gene has CDR1 LGHNA and CDR2 YSLEER. The V end was cut by 0 bases, the J end by 8 bases, with 22 bases between. CDR3 in amino acids: CASSQDHAGRLQLGYTF. The CDR3 coding sequence is TGCGCCAGCAGCCAAGATCACGCAGGGAGATTACAGTTGGGCTACACCTTC.

Only one count was recorded for this clone. The chain joins TRBV7-2 to TRBJ1-5; unclear D gene. The germline V gene encodes CDR1 SGHTA and CDR2 FQGNSA. The CDR3 length is 15 residues. V gave up 1 base and J gave up 0 bases, with 7 bases separating them. Here the CDR3 reads CASSLGTSSNQPQHF. The CDR3 DNA reads as TGTGCCAGCAGCTTAGGTACATCTAGCAATCAGCCCCAGCATTTT.

This clone is termed large (0.1 to 1%). The CDR3 nucleotides are TGTGCCAGCAGCTTAGCAACAATCTACGAGCAGTACTTC. As protein: CASSLATIYEQYF. The rearrangement joins TRBV11-2 to TRBJ2-7, with unresolved D. V was pared by 1 base and J by 3 bases, with 7 bases between. The CDR3 sequence is 13 residues long. Germline loops: CDR1 SGHAT, CDR2 FQNNGV.

The chain's CDR3 is CASSGQGGNQPQHF. The CDR3 DNA reads TGTGCCAGCAGTGGACAGGGGGGAAATCAGCCCCAGCATTTT. The J gene is TRBJ1-5, the V gene TRBV25-1, with 9 bases that match TRBD1. The CDR3 consists of 14 residues. V trimming: 4 bases; J trimming: 4 bases; junction bases outside the gene matches: 2. Germline V gives CDR1 MGHDK, CDR2 SYGVNS.

The chain recombines TRBV6-5 with TRBJ2-1, with a tentative D call TRBD2 (6 bases). Per the germline V gene, CDR1 is MNHEY and CDR2 is SVGAGI. The CDR3 totals 14 residues. The V end was cut by 6 bases, the J end by 0 bases, with 9 bases between. The CDR3 reads CASRRDGSYNEQFF. The CDR3 DNA sequence: TGTGCCAGCAGGCGGGACGGCTCCTACAATGAGCAGTTCTTC.

The rearrangement uses TRBV5-1 and TRBJ2-7; possibly TRBD2 for D (5 bases). CDR3 length equals 15 residues. Germline V CDR1 and CDR2: SGHRS, YFSETQ. V lost 1 base and J 3 bases, leaving 14 bases between the germline ends. CDR3 protein: CASSLTAGGGYEQYF. The DNA for the CDR3 is TGCGCCAGCAGCTTGACTGCGGGTGGTGGCTACGAGCAGTACTTC.

V and J are TRBV6-5 and TRBJ2-2; perhaps TRBD2 as D (6 bases). Germline lookup yields CDR1 MNHEY and CDR2 SVGAGI. This CDR3 is 14 amino acids long. Deletions cut 6 bases from V and 6 bases from J, with 14 bases between. The CDR3 nucleotides are TGTGCCAGCAGGCACGCGCGGGAATCCGGGGAGCTGTTTTTT. Translating it yields CASRHARESGELFF.

This sequence joins TRBV7-8 and TRBJ2-1, with 7 positions matching TRBD2. Per germline, CDR1 SGHVS and CDR2 FQNEAQ. The V and J ends lost 2 bases and 9 bases, in that order; junction bases with no gene match: 10. The CDR3 sequence is 15 residues long. CDR3 region: CASSLMGGGESEQFF. For the CDR3, the DNA is TGTGCCAGCAGCTTAATGGGGGGAGGGGAAAGTGAGCAGTTCTTC.

This chain links TRBV4-3 with TRBJ1-1; 7 nucleotides line up with TRBD1. V gave up 3 bases and J gave up 4 bases; unmatched junction bases: 8. This CDR3 has 15 amino acids. Per germline, CDR1 LGHNA and CDR2 YSLEER. The CDR3, as DNA: TGCGCCAGCAGCCACCCGGACAGGCCATTCACTGAAGCTTTCTTT. Its translation is CASSHPDRPFTEAFF.

The chain links TRBV9 to TRBJ2-7; 8 nucleotides align to TRBD1. Germline lookup yields CDR1 SGDLS and CDR2 YYNGEE. J gave up 3 bases and V 4 bases, and 6 bases lay outside the gene matches. The CDR3 is made up of 14 amino acids. The CDR3 sequence: CASSTGGRNYEQYF. As DNA, the CDR3 is TGTGCCAGCAGCACAGGGGGACGGAACTACGAGCAGTACTTC.

As concerns this clone: At one of its ends the junction is not consistent with the germline gene, which may arise from a read error. V is TRBV4-1 and J is TRBJ2-5, with D maybe TRBD2 (6 bases). The CDR3 runs 14 residues. Germline CDR1 is MGHRA and CDR2 is YSYEKL. CDR3 bases: TGTGCCAGCAGCCAACCGGGAGACCAAGAGACCCAGTACTTC. It translates to CASSQPGDQETQYF.

V usage is TRBV11-2 and J usage is TRBJ2-2; a weak D match, TRBD2 (5 bases). Germline V gives CDR1 SGHAT, CDR2 FQNNGV. The CDR3 sequence is 15 residues long. V was shortened by 5 bases and J by 9 bases, with 19 bases between the two germline ends. This chain's CDR3 is CASSPLGGYRRELFF. DNA of the CDR3: TGTGCCAGCAGCCCGCTCGGCGGGTACCGCAGGGAGCTGTTTTTT.

Within the sample, this clone is large (0.1 to 1%). This same CDR3 is encoded by further DNA sequences in the sample. The chain is built from TRBV11-2 and TRBJ1-1; no reliable D call. Germline V gene data show CDR1 as SGHAT and CDR2 as FQNNGV. The CDR3 contains 11 residues. V lost 3 bases and J 6 bases, leaving 5 bases between the germline ends. CDR3 sequence (DNA): TGTGCCAGCAGCTTGGGTTCTGAAGCTTTCTTT. Translating it yields CASSLGSEAFF.

The chain has TRBV2 and TRBJ2-7; 16 nucleotides match TRBD2. This CDR3 has 20 residues. V trimming: 3 bases; J trimming: 2 bases; junction bases outside the gene matches: 13. Looked up from germline, CDR1 is SNHLY and CDR2 is FYNNEI. The CDR3 DNA is TGTGCCAGCAGTGAGTCAGGGACTAGCGGGAGGGCCGTAAACCCCTACGAGCAGTACTTC. Translating gives CASSESGTSGRAVNPYEQYF.

This sequence joins TRBV6-5 and TRBJ2-2; D remains unclear. The CDR3 length is 14 residues. Per the germline V gene, CDR1 is MNHEY and CDR2 is SVGAGI. The germline V and J ends were trimmed by 7 bases and 1 base, with 10 bases remaining between them. The CDR3 loop reads CASTDGLNTGELFF. The CDR3 nucleotides read TGTGCCAGCACCGATGGCCTGAACACCGGGGAGCTGTTTTTT.

Points on this clone: A much larger clone differs from this one at a single base, so this may be a read error. In the same sample, other DNA sequences code for this CDR3. This chain uses TRBV11-2 with TRBJ1-1; no clear D gene. Germline CDR1 is SGHAT and CDR2 is FQNNGV. The CDR3 loop spans 11 amino acids. The CDR3, as DNA: TGTGCCAGCAGTTTAGGGTCAACAGCTTTCTTT. This gives the protein CASSLGSTAFF.

The V call is TRBV5-4, the J call TRBJ1-1; maybe TRBD1 (5 bases). V dropped 6 bases and J dropped 5 bases, with 20 bases sitting between them. The V gene's germline CDR1 is SGHNT and CDR2 YYREEE (reference sequence). The CDR3 spans 15 residues. CDR3 residues: CASIGAGGRWTEAFF. CDR3 nucleotides: TGTGCCAGCATTGGGGCAGGCGGCAGGTGGACTGAAGCTTTCTTT.

The chain employs TRBV7-9 and TRBJ1-1; D call uncertain. CDR1 and CDR2 from the germline V gene are SEHNR and FQNEAQ (reference sequence). V was trimmed by 6 bases and J by 1 base, leaving 12 bases between them. The CDR3 spans 14 residues. CDR3 amino acids: CASSSTPGNTEAFF. CDR3 sequence (DNA): TGTGCCAGCAGTTCAACTCCAGGGAACACTGAAGCTTTCTTT.

V is TRBV7-9 and J is TRBJ1-2; 8 nucleotides line up with TRBD1. Germline V gene lookup returns CDR1 SEHNR and CDR2 FQNEAQ (reference sequence). Trimming at V came to 5 bases and at J to 6 bases, leaving 8 bases not matched to a gene. CDR3 length: 14 amino acids. Here the CDR3 DNA reads TGTGCCAGCAGCCCAGGGAGACAGGGGAATGGCTACACCTTC. Protein product: CASSPGRQGNGYTF.

V usage is TRBV29-1 and J usage is TRBJ1-1, with D tentatively TRBD1 (5 bases). Germline loops: CDR1 SQVTM, CDR2 ANQGSEA. The CDR3 has 14 residues. Trimming cost V 3 bases and J 5 bases, with 16 bases left between them. The CDR3 region is CSVDLGRAVTEAFF. CDR3 DNA: TGCAGCGTTGATCTGGGCAGGGCTGTGACTGAAGCTTTCTTT.

The chain couples TRBV9 to TRBJ2-1; 7 nucleotides align to TRBD2. Losses at the gene ends were 0 bases for V and 3 bases for J; bases not matched to a gene: 3. Germline CDR1 reads SGDLS; CDR2 reads YYNGEE. The CDR3 totals 15 residues. Here the CDR3 DNA reads TGTGCCAGCAGCGTAGCGGGAGGTTTCTACAATGAGCAGTTCTTC. It codes for CASSVAGGFYNEQFF.

This clone was seen a handful of times. The chain couples TRBV7-2 to TRBJ1-1, with a tentative D call TRBD1 (6 bases). Germline CDR1 and CDR2: SGHTA and FQGNSA. The CDR3 spans 15 residues. The V gene lost 0 bases and the J gene lost 0 bases, with 8 bases spanning the gap. Written as DNA, the CDR3 is TGTGCCAGCAGCTTAGCCCAGGGGTTGAACACTGAAGCTTTCTTT. Its translation: CASSLAQGLNTEAFF.